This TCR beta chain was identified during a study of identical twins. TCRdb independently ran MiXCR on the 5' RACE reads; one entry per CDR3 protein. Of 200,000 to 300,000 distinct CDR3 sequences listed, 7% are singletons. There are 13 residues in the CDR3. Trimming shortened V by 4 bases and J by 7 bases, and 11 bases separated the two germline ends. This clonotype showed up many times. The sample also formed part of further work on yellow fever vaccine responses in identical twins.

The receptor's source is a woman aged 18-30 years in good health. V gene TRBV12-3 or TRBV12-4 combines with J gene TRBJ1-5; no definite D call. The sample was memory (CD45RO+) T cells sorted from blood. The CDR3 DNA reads TGTGCCAGCAGTTCAGCGATGAACCAGCCCCAGCATTTT. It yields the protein CASSSAMNQPQHF.